This T cell receptor beta chain was documented in a study of T cells in Graves' hyperthyroidism and ophthalmopathy. Looking at the study overall: Staff took peripheral blood when the initial diagnosis was made, before any treatment began.

This clonotype was detected only a few times. There were TCR beta CDR3 regions amplified from RNA transcripts. Researchers ran a first-round RT-PCR on the TCR CDR3 using the HTBI primer set. MiXCR, run by TCRdb on the multiplex PCR reads, gives a single entry per CDR3 protein. Among about 640,000 distinct CDR3 sequences, around 21% were seen once, and the ten largest hold approximately 30%. The CDR3 runs 15 residues. The V end was cut by 1 base, the J end by 0 bases, with 7 bases between. Per germline, CDR1 MDHEN and CDR2 SYDVKM. This chain connects TRBV28 to TRBJ1-5, with D unclear. The TCR originated in a man aged 30 to 39 with Graves' ophthalmopathy. The material sequenced was blood. The CDR3 DNA is TGTGCCAGCAGTTTATCGGCAGATAGCAATCAGCCCCAGCATTTT. Protein product: CASSLSADSNQPQHF.